This TCR beta chain was sequenced during a study of radiotherapy plus CTLA-4 blockade in lung cancer. Overall study context: Objective responses were observed in 15% to 20% of patients, and disease control was achieved by approximately 34%.

CDR1 is SNHLY and CDR2 is FYNNEI in the germline V gene. The CDR3 is 14 amino acids. The J segment lost 0 bases and the V segment lost 6 bases, leaving 4 bases of the junction unmatched. Produced via immunoSEQ multiplex PCR; TCRdb's table is partial and in-frame only. The table records about 73,000 clones, 87% of them present only once. Findings of the study overall: Radiotherapy with ipilimumab was followed by blood expansion of tumor-derived clones. Early clone dynamics of blood T cells, plus interferon-beta, reportedly predicted response best.

With respect to this clone: The antigen is undetermined.

The clonotype originates from a human donor with non-small cell lung cancer that progressed on radiotherapy plus ipilimumab. The chain has TRBV2 and TRBJ1-2; 7 bases align to TRBD1. The sequenced sample was peripheral blood, obtained from a patient treated with radiotherapy plus ipilimumab. The CDR3 protein is CASRARGPNYGYTF. CDR3 in DNA: TGTGCCAGCAGAGCAAGGGGGCCTAACTATGGCTACACCTTC.